The 23 T cell receptor beta chains below come from one sample, sequenced in a study of cytomegalovirus exposure and HLA in healthy donors. Researchers ran the PCR with 60 Vbeta and 13 Jbeta primers. Using immunoSEQ multiplex PCR, the repertoire was profiled, and TCRdb retains in-frame clones only, with some absent. This table has under 200,000 clones, 65% to 85% appearing once. Sequencing was performed on PBMCs. The receptors come from a woman between 40 and 55 years old in good health and CMV-seropositive.

The chain combines TRBV5-1 with TRBJ2-1, with TRBD1 matching over 10 bases. This CDR3 contains 14 residues. V trimming: 0 bases; J trimming: 8 bases; junction bases outside the gene matches: 2. The germline V gene has CDR1 SGHRS and CDR2 YFSETQ. CDR3 sequence: CASSLGQGADEQFF. The CDR3 DNA sequence: TGCGCCAGCAGCTTGGGACAGGGGGCCGATGAGCAGTTCTTC.

This clone was detected a few times. The sample holds other DNA sequences that translate to the same CDR3. The chain joins TRBV7-8 to TRBJ2-7; a possible D gene is TRBD1 (5 bases). V was shortened by 0 bases and J by 4 bases, with 7 bases between the two germline ends. Looked up from germline, CDR1 is SGHVS and CDR2 is FQNEAQ. The CDR3 totals 13 residues. The CDR3: CASSLAGAYEQYF. CDR3 sequence (DNA): TGTGCCAGCAGCTTAGCAGGGGCGTACGAGCAGTACTTC.

The chain links TRBV25-1 to TRBJ1-1, with 10 bases lining up with TRBD1. This CDR3 is built from 16 residues. Per the germline V gene, CDR1 is MGHDK and CDR2 is SYGVNS. The ends lost 0 bases at V and 4 bases at J; junction bases unmatched: 5. The CDR3 nucleotides read TGTGCCAGCAGTGAATATGAGGGACAGGGGTCCACTGAAGCTTTCTTT. This gives the protein CASSEYEGQGSTEAFF.

CDR3 sequence reads: CASSSLAGSDTQYF. CDR3 bases: TGTGCCAGCAGCTCTCTAGCGGGGTCCGACACGCAGTATTTT. This chain connects TRBV7-8 to TRBJ2-3; TRBD2 aligns across 9 bases. The CDR3 spans 14 residues. J lost 9 bases, V lost 4 bases, and 8 bases had no gene match. The germline V gene encodes CDR1 SGHVS and CDR2 FQNEAQ.

This rearrangement joins TRBV4-3 to TRBJ2-2, with D unclear. V lost 4 bases and J 1 base, leaving 7 bases between the germline ends. The CDR3 length is 14 residues. The germline V gene has CDR1 LGHNA and CDR2 YSLEER. CDR3 sequence (DNA): TGCGCCAGCAGCCCCCAGGTGAACACCGGGGAGCTGTTTTTT. Amino acid sequence: CASSPQVNTGELFF.

The chain links TRBV6-1 to TRBJ1-4; possibly TRBD1 for D (6 bases). This CDR3 comprises 14 residues. Germline V lookup: CDR1 MNHNS, CDR2 SASEGT. V lost 4 bases, J lost 6 bases, and 12 bases lay in between. The CDR3 DNA reads as TGTGCCAGCAGTGTTCAGGGGACGGATGAAAAACTGTTTTTT. It translates to CASSVQGTDEKLFF.

This clone was detected only once. The chain is built from TRBV5-1 and TRBJ2-5, with 7 bases fitting TRBD1. This CDR3 has 14 residues. CDR1 and CDR2 from the germline V gene are SGHRS and YFSETQ. J lost 0 bases, V lost 3 bases, and 2 bases had no gene match. The CDR3: CASSWGQYQETQYF. DNA for the CDR3: TGCGCCAGCAGCTGGGGACAGTACCAAGAGACCCAGTACTTC.

The chain combines TRBV2 with TRBJ2-7, with TRBD1 matching 9 bases. The CDR3 length is 15 residues. Per germline, CDR1 SNHLY and CDR2 FYNNEI. V lost 6 bases, J lost 4 bases, and 10 bases stayed unmatched. CDR3 region: CASREPGQGRYEQYF. In DNA, the CDR3 is TGTGCCAGCAGGGAACCGGGACAGGGCCGTTACGAGCAGTACTTC.

The chain employs TRBV7-6 and TRBJ1-4, with unresolved D. The CDR3 covers 15 residues. Trimming shortened V by 4 bases and J by 7 bases, and 16 bases separated the two germline ends. Germline V CDR1 and CDR2: SGHVS, FNYEAQ. DNA for the CDR3: TGTGCCAGCAGCTATACCGGCTCCTCTAGTGAAAAACTGTTTTTT. It specifies CASSYTGSSSEKLFF.

This chain links TRBV5-1 with TRBJ1-2, with 9 bases matching TRBD1. Germline values: CDR1 SGHRS, CDR2 YFSETQ. CDR3 length: 17 residues. V gave up 4 bases and J gave up 4 bases; unmatched junction bases: 14. The CDR3, as DNA: TGCGCCAGCAGCCCAAATATTAAGACAGGGGGAAGCTATGGCTACACCTTC. Translated: CASSPNIKTGGSYGYTF.

CDR3: CASSRDRPAYGYTF. CDR3 coding DNA: TGTGCCAGTAGTAGGGACAGGCCCGCCTATGGCTACACCTTC. This sequence joins TRBV19 and TRBJ1-2; 8 bases map to TRBD1. Germline CDR1 reads LNHDA; CDR2 reads SQIVND (reference sequence). V lost 4 bases, J lost 4 bases, and 5 bases stayed unmatched. The CDR3 runs 14 residues.

This clone was recorded only once. The chain uses TRBV19 and TRBJ2-1; D perhaps matches TRBD1 (6 bases). With 6 bases removed from V and 4 bases from J, the gap between germline ends came to 10 bases. This CDR3 contains 13 residues. Germline V gives CDR1 LNHDA, CDR2 SQIVND (reference sequence). The CDR3 here is CASRGTNYNEQFF. The CDR3 DNA reads as TGTGCCAGTAGGGGGACAAATTACAATGAGCAGTTCTTC.

This chain uses TRBV7-2 with TRBJ2-3; 8 bases agree with TRBD2. The trim removed 7 bases at V and 2 bases at J, leaving 8 bases unmatched. The germline CDR1 and CDR2 sequences are SGHTA and FQGNSA. The CDR3 has 15 residues. Here the CDR3 reads CASILGGAVTDTQYF. In nucleotides, the CDR3 is TGTGCCAGCATCCTCGGGGGGGCTGTCACAGATACGCAGTATTTT. The complete variable domain, with remaining parts taken from reference TRBV7-2 and TRBJ2-3, reads GAGVSQSPSNKVTEKGKDVELRCDPISGHTALYWYRQSLGQGLEFLIYFQGNSAPDKSGLPSDRFSAERTGGSVSTLTIQRTQQEDSAVYLCASILGGAVTDTQYFGPGTRLTVL.

The chain links TRBV29-1 to TRBJ2-7; 11 nucleotides match TRBD2. Germline V lookup: CDR1 SQVTM, CDR2 ANQGSEA. V lost 2 bases, J lost 2 bases, and 17 bases stayed unmatched. This CDR3 comprises 19 residues. The CDR3 is CSVETETGNGTSGPYEQYF. The CDR3 DNA is TGCAGCGTTGAAACGGAGACAGGCAATGGGACTAGCGGTCCCTACGAGCAGTACTTC.

This clone was seen just once. This sequence joins TRBV11-2 and TRBJ1-3, with D perhaps TRBD1 (6 bases). The CDR3 totals 14 residues. CDR1 is SGHAT, CDR2 FQNNGV, per germline. The ends were cut back, 3 bases at V and 4 bases at J, with 10 bases in the middle. In DNA form, the CDR3 reads TGTGCCAGCAGCTTCGCAGGGGAAGGAAACACCATATATTTT. Translating gives CASSFAGEGNTIYF.

The chain has TRBV7-9 and TRBJ2-3; 14 positions match TRBD2. The V gene's germline CDR1 is SEHNR and CDR2 FQNEAQ (reference sequence). With V trimmed by 5 bases and J by 6 bases, 4 bases remained unmatched. The length of the CDR3 is 15 residues. The CDR3 bases are TGTGCCAGCAGCCTCGGGACTAGCGGGGGTGATACGCAGTATTTT. Its translation is CASSLGTSGGDTQYF.

The chain employs TRBV7-2 and TRBJ2-1; TRBD2 aligns across 7 bases. Germline lookup yields CDR1 SGHTA and CDR2 FQGNSA. V shed 4 bases and J 5 bases; nucleotides not matched to a gene: 5. The CDR3 is made up of 14 amino acids. DNA for the CDR3: TGTGCCAGCAGCTCCATCCGGGAGGACAATGAGCAGTTCTTC. The encoded protein is CASSSIREDNEQFF.

The rearrangement joins TRBV5-1 to TRBJ1-6; 9 nucleotides line up with TRBD1. CDR3 length: 14 residues. Germline V gene sequence: CDR1 SGHRS, CDR2 YFSETQ. Unmatched junction bases numbered 4, after V lost 4 bases and J lost 8 bases. The CDR3 loop reads CASSDRTGDSPLHF. DNA of the CDR3: TGCGCCAGCAGCGACCGGACAGGGGATTCACCCCTCCACTTT.

The chain carries TRBV6-1 and TRBJ2-7, with TRBD1 matching 8 bases. Germline assignment: CDR1 MNHNS and CDR2 SASEGT. This CDR3 comprises 14 residues. Germline trimming cut 1 base from V and 4 bases from J; bases unmatched to any gene: 3. CDR3 bases: TGTGCCAGCAGTGAAGGCAGGGGGCTATACGAGCAGTACTTC. As protein: CASSEGRGLYEQYF.

This chain joins TRBV13 and TRBJ2-5, with 9 bases that match TRBD2. With 1 base clipped from V and 1 base from J, the junction kept 7 bases outside the gene matches. This CDR3 has 17 residues. Germline assignment: CDR1 PRHDT and CDR2 FYEKMQ (reference sequence). The CDR3: CASSLEGSGRSQETQYF. In DNA, the CDR3 is TGTGCCAGCAGCTTAGAGGGCAGCGGGAGGTCCCAAGAGACCCAGTACTTC.

The chain is built from TRBV2 and TRBJ2-1, with TRBD1 matching over 7 bases. Germline assignment: CDR1 SNHLY and CDR2 FYNNEI. The V gene end was trimmed by 8 bases and the J gene end by 7 bases; junction bases not matched to a gene: 14. The CDR3 totals 15 residues. In DNA, the CDR3 is TGTGCCAGCGTCCAAGGCAGGGGGTATATAAATGAGCAGTTCTTC. Translated, it gives CASVQGRGYINEQFF.

J is TRBJ2-1 and V is TRBV4-1; 8 bases align to TRBD2. The J segment lost 7 bases and the V segment lost 3 bases, leaving 14 bases of the junction unmatched. The CDR3 is made up of 17 amino acids. The germline V gene encodes CDR1 MGHRA and CDR2 YSYEKL. The CDR3 here is CASSQFLLGLGMNEQFF. CDR3 DNA: TGCGCCAGCAGCCAGTTCCTATTGGGACTAGGGATGAATGAGCAGTTCTTC.

The rearrangement links TRBV6-5 to TRBJ2-7, with TRBD1 as a possible D gene (6 bases). Germline V gene data show CDR1 as MNHEY and CDR2 as SVGAGI. This CDR3 has 14 amino acids. Trimming took 6 bases from V and 7 from J, leaving 19 bases between them. The CDR3, as DNA: TGTGCCAGCAGACCCGGGACATCCACCGGGGAGCAGTACTTC. Protein: CASRPGTSTGEQYF.